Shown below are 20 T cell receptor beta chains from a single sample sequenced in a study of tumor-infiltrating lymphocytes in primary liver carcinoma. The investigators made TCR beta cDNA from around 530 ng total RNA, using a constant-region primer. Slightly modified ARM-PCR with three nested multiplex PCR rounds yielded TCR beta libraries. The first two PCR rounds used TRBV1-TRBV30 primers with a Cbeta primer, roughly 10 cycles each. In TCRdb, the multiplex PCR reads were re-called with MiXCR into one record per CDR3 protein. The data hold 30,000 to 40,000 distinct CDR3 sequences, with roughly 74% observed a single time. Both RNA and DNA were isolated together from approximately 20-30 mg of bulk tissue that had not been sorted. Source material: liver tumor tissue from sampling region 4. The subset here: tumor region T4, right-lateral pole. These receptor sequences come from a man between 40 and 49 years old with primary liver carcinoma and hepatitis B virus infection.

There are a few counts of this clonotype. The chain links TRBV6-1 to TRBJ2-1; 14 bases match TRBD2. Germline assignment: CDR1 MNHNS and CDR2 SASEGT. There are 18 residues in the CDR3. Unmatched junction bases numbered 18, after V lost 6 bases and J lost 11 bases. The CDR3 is CASRGTGLAGAGYSKQFF. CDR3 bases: TGTGCCAGCAGAGGTACGGGACTAGCGGGAGCAGGCTACAGTAAGCAGTTCTTC.

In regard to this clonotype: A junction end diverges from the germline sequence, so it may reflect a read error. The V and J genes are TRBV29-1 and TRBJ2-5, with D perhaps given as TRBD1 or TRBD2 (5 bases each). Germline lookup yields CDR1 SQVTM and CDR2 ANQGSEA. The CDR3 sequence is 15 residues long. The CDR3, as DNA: TGTAGCGTTGAAGGACCCGGGCACTTCCAAGGGACCCAGTATTTC. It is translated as CSVEGPGHFQGTQYF.

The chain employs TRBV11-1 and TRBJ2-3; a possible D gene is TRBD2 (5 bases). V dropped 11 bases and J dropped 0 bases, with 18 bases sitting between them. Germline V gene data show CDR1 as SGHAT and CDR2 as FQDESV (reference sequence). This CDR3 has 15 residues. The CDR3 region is CADTLPRESTDTQYF. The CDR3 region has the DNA TGTGCCGACACTTTGCCGAGGGAGAGCACAGATACGCAGTATTTT.

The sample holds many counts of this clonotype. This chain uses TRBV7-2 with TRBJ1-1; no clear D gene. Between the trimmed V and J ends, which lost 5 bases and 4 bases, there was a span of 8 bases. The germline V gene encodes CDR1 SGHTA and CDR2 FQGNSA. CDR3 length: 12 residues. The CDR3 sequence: CASSPFATEAFF. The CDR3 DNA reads TGTGCCAGCAGCCCCTTTGCCACTGAAGCTTTCTTT. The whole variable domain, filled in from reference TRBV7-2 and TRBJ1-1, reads GAGVSQSPSNKVTEKGKDVELRCDPISGHTALYWYRQSLGQGLEFLIYFQGNSAPDKSGLPSDRFSAERTGGSVSTLTIQRTQQEDSAVYLCASSPFATEAFFGQGTRLTVV.

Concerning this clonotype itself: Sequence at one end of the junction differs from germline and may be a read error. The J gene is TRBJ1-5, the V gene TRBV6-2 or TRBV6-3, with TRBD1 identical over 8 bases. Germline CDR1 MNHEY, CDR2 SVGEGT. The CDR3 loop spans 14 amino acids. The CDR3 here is CVSRRTGNNQPQHF. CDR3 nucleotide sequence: TGTGTCAGCAGGAGGACAGGGAATAATCAGCCCCAGCATTTT.

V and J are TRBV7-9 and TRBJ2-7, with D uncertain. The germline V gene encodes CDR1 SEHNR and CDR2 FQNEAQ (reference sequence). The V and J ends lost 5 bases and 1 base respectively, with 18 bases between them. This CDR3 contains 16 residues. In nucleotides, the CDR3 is TGTGCCAGCAGCCCAAGCAATCACTTGAGATCCTACGAGCAGTACTTC. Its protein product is CASSPSNHLRSYEQYF.

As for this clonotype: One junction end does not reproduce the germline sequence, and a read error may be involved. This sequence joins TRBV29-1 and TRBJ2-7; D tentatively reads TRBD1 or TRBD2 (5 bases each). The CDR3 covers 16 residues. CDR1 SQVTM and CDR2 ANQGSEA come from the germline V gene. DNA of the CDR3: TGCAGCTCCATGACATCCGGGACCGGCACTCCCTACGGGCAGTACTTC. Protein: CSSMTSGTGTPYGQYF.

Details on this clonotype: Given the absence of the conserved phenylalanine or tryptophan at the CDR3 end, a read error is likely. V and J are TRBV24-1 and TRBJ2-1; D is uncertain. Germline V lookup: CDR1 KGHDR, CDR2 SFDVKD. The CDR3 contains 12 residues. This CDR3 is CTTSELQGEQFL. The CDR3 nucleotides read TGTACCACCAGTGAACTTCAAGGCGAGCAGTTCTTA.

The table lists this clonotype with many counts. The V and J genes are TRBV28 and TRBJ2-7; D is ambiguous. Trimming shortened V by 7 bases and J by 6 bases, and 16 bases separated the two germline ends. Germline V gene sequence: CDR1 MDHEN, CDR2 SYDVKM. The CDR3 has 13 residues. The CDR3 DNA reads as TGTGCCAGCACTCCTTCGGGTTTCGGCGAGCAGTACTTC. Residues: CASTPSGFGEQYF.

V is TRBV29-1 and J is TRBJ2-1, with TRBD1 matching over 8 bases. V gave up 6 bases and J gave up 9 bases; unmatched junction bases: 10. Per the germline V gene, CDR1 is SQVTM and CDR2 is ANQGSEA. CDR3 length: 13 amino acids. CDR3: CSVLRPGQGEQFF. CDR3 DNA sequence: TGCAGCGTCTTGCGCCCTGGACAGGGTGAGCAGTTCTTC.

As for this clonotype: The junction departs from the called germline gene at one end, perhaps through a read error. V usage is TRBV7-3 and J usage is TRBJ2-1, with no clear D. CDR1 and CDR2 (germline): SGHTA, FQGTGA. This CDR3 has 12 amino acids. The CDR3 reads CTSSRGRSERFF. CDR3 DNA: TGTACCAGCAGCCGAGGACGTAGTGAGCGGTTCTTC.

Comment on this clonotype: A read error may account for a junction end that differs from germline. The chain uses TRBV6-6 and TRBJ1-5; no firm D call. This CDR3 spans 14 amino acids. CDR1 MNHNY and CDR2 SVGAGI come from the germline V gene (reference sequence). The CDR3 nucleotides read TGTGCCTGCATAGATGGGAACGGCAACCAGCCCCAGCATTTT. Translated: CACIDGNGNQPQHF.

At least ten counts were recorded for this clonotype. The CDR3 DNA reads as TGTGCCAGTAGTTCCGTGACAGCGGCTACTCATGAGCAGTTCTTC. As protein: CASSSVTAATHEQFF. The chain joins TRBV19 to TRBJ2-1, with D possibly called TRBD1 or TRBD2 (5 bases each). The CDR3 loop spans 15 amino acids. CDR1 LNHDA and CDR2 SQIVND come from the germline V gene (reference sequence). V was trimmed by 5 bases and J by 8 bases, leaving 19 bases between them. Full variable domain (remainder filled in from reference TRBV19 and TRBJ2-1): DGGITQSPKYLFRKEGQNVTLSCEQNLNHDAMYWYRQDPGQGLRLIYYSQIVNDFQKGDIAEGYSVSREKKESFPLTVTSAQKNPTAFYLCASSSVTAATHEQFFGPGTRLTVL.

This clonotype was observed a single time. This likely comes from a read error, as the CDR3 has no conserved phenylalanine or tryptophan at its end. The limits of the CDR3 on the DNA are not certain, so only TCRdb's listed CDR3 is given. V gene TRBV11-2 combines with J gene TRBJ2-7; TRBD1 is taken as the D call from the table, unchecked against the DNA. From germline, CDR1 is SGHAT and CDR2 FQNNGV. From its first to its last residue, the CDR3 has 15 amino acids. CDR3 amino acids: CASSLRWTGVNEQYS.

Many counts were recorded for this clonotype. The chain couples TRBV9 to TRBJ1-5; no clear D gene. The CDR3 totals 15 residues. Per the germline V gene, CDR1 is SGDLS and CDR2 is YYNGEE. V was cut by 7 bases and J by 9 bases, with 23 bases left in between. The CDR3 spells CASPPGYQLIGPQHF. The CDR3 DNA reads TGTGCCAGCCCACCGGGATACCAGCTTATTGGGCCCCAGCATTTT.

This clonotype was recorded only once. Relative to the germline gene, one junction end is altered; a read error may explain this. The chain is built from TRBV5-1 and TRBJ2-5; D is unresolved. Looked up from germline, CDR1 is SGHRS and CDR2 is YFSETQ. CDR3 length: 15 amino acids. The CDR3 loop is CASSLETVGKETHYF. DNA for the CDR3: TGCGCCAGCAGCTTGGAGACCGTGGGGAAGGAGACCCATTACTTC.

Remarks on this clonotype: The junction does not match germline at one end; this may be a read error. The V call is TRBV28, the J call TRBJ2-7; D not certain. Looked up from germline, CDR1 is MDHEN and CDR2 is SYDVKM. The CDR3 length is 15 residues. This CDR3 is CASSLSSRSSYEQYF. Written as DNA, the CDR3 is TGTGCCAGCAGCCTGAGTAGCAGAAGCTCCTACGAGCAATACTTC. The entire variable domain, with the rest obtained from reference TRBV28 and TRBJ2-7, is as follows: DVKVTQSSRYLVKRTGEKVFLECVQDMDHENMFWYRQDPGLGLRLIYFSYDVKMKEKGDIPEGYSVSREKKERFSLILESASTNQTSMYLCASSLSSRSSYEQYFGPGTRLTVT.

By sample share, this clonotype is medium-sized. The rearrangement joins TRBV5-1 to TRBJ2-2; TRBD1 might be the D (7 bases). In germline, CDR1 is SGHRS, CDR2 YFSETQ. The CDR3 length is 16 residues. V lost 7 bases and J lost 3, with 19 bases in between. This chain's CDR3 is CASSDPSRGDTGELFF. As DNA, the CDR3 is TGCGCCAGCTCAGACCCGTCCAGGGGGGACACCGGGGAGCTGTTTTTT.

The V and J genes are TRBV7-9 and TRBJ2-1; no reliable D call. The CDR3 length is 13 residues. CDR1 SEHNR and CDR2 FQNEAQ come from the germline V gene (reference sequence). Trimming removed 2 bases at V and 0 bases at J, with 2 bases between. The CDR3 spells CASSLSSYNEQFF. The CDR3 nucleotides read TGTGCCAGCAGCTTATCCTCCTACAATGAGCAGTTCTTC.

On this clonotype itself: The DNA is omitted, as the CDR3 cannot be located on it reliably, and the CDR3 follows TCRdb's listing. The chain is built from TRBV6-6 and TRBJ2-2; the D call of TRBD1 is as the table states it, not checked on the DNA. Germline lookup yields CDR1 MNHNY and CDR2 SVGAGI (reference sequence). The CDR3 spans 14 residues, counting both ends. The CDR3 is CTISVARGTGELFF.